A single T cell receptor beta chain is shown here with its context. This entry comes from a study of T cells in Graves' hyperthyroidism and ophthalmopathy. Germline assignment: CDR1 MNHNS and CDR2 SASEGT. The CDR3 sequence is 16 residues long. Unmatched junction bases numbered 11, after V lost 6 bases and J lost 4 bases. It was RNA transcripts that yielded the amplified TCR beta CDR3 regions. A set of HTBI primers served as the primers for a first-round RT-PCR of the TCR CDR3. In TCRdb, the multiplex PCR reads were re-called with MiXCR into one record per CDR3 protein. This table has some 400,000 distinct CDR3 sequences, approximately 19% appearing once.

This clonotype was sampled from a woman aged 18 to 35 with Graves' hyperthyroidism. The chain joins TRBV6-1 to TRBJ2-7; 11 nucleotides line up with TRBD2. The sample comprised blood. As DNA, the CDR3 is TGTGCCAGCAGACGATCACTAGCGGGAGAGTGGTACGAGCAGTACTTC. Encoded protein: CASRRSLAGEWYEQYF.